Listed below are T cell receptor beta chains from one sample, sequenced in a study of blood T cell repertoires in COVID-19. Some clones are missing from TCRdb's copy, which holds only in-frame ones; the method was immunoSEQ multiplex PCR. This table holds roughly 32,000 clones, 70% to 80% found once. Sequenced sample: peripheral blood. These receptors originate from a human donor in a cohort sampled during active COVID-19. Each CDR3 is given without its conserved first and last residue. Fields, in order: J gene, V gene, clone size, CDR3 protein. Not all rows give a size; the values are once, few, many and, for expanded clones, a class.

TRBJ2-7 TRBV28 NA ASSLPGGRAYEQY
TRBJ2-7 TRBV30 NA AWSVWTTYEQY
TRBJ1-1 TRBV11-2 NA ASSSGQLMIRIEAF
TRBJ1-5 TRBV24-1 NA ATSAVQVFNQPQH
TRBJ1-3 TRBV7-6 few ASSLQVLGGNTIY
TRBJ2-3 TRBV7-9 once ASSPSGSSTDTQY
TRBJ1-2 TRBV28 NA ASRTPGQGNGYT
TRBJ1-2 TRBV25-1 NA ASSEYRGNGYT
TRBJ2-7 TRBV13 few ASSLDRGTYEQY
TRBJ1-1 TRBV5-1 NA ASRGTNTEAF
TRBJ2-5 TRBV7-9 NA ASSLGGGSTGDLTQY
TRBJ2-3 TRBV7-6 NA ASSLLLRDRGHKETDTQY
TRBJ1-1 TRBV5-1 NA ASSLTGQNTEAF
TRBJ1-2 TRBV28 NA ASRLDRVCT
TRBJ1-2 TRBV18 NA ASSPLDRKDGYT
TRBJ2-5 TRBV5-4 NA ASSLAGVGETQY